The clone carrying this T cell receptor (beta chain) has more than one count but fewer than ten. As yet, its antigen is unknown. This sample was included in a study of post-analysis software for immune sequencing data. Study as a whole: Relapsing-remitting, secondary progressive and progressive-relapsing multiple sclerosis courses were included. Points from the study as a whole: Included in a set of roughly five TRBV segments more frequent in patients than controls were TRBV5-6, TRBV5-1 and TRBV20-1. When the samples were clustered directly with F measure, those that had been prepared in the same batch showed strong co-clustering. Significantly lower normalized Chao1 diversity was found in patients with multiple sclerosis relative to controls.

CDR3 length equals 16 residues. J gave up 9 bases and V 6 bases, and 15 bases lay outside the gene matches. The TCR beta cDNA libraries carried unique molecular identifiers. Between about 1 and 11 million T cells gave rise to some 450,000 cDNA molecules. In TCRdb, the PCR reads were re-called with MiXCR into one record per CDR3 protein. The sample includes 450,000 to 700,000 distinct CDR3 sequences, about 44% seen only once; the top ten take under 2%. The sequence came from a girl between 10 and 17 years old with multiple sclerosis. The sequenced sample consisted of blood. This sequence joins TRBV12-3 or TRBV12-4 and TRBJ2-1; 9 nucleotides line up with TRBD2. The CDR3, as DNA: TGTGCCAGCAGCCACGCGCGGGAGGGCGGGTATAGTGAGCAGTTCTTC. This encodes CASSHAREGGYSEQFF.